These T cell receptor beta chains were read from a single sample in a study of blood T cell repertoires in COVID-19. Clones were read by immunoSEQ multiplex PCR, and TCRdb kept only the in-frame ones, dropping some. The sample lists some 70,000 clones; about 91% were seen once. Source material: peripheral blood. These receptors all stem from a woman in her seventies with acute or convalescent COVID-19. Each CDR3 is given with its conserved first and last residue. The order of the fields is D gene, clone size, J gene, V gene, CDR3 protein, CDR3 DNA. A D gene is named only where the DNA matches it firmly. Size values are once, few and many counts, or a class for expanded clones, and some rows have none.

d_call: NA; clone_size: NA; j_call: TRBJ1-1; v_call: TRBV29-1; cdr3_aa: CSVDSGGDEAFF; cdr3_nt: TGCAGCGTTGATAGTGGAGGGGATGAAGCTTTCTTT
d_call: NA; clone_size: NA; j_call: TRBJ1-2; v_call: TRBV11-2; cdr3_aa: CASSPFDSYGYTF; cdr3_nt: TGTGCCAGCAGCCCTTTCGACTCCTATGGCTACACCTTC
d_call: TRBD1; clone_size: NA; j_call: TRBJ1-1; v_call: TRBV7-3; cdr3_aa: CASSSRQGIRTEAFF; cdr3_nt: TGTGCCAGCAGCTCGCGACAGGGGATTCGCACTGAAGCTTTCTTT
d_call: TRBD1; clone_size: NA; j_call: TRBJ1-2; v_call: TRBV19; cdr3_aa: CASLRDRGHGYTF; cdr3_nt: TGTGCCAGCCTCCGGGACAGGGGGCATGGCTACACCTTC
d_call: TRBD1; clone_size: NA; j_call: TRBJ1-4; v_call: TRBV28; cdr3_aa: CASSFQGQGNEKLFF; cdr3_nt: TGTGCCAGCAGTTTCCAAGGACAGGGTAACGAAAAACTGTTTTTT
d_call: NA; clone_size: NA; j_call: TRBJ1-2; v_call: TRBV6-5; cdr3_aa: CASRLDSNYGYTF; cdr3_nt: TGTGCCAGCAGACTGGACAGTAACTATGGCTACACCTTC
d_call: TRBD1; clone_size: NA; j_call: TRBJ2-3; v_call: TRBV18; cdr3_aa: CASSPWGQGATDTQYF; cdr3_nt: TGTGCCAGCTCACCCTGGGGACAGGGGGCTACAGATACGCAGTATTTT
d_call: NA; clone_size: NA; j_call: TRBJ2-7; v_call: TRBV6-5; cdr3_aa: CASAGQPYEQYF; cdr3_nt: TGTGCCAGCGCTGGACAGCCCTACGAGCAGTACTTC
d_call: NA; clone_size: NA; j_call: TRBJ2-6; v_call: TRBV27; cdr3_aa: CASSFLGDGANVLTF; cdr3_nt: TGTGCCAGCAGTTTTCTAGGGGATGGGGCCAACGTCCTGACTTTC
d_call: NA; clone_size: few; j_call: TRBJ1-2; v_call: TRBV7-2; cdr3_aa: CASSPDRNYGYTF; cdr3_nt: TGTGCCAGCAGTCCCGACAGGAACTATGGCTACACCTTC
d_call: TRBD2; clone_size: once; j_call: TRBJ2-1; v_call: TRBV6-5; cdr3_aa: CASSLTSGGPNEQFF; cdr3_nt: TGTGCCAGCAGCCTGACTAGCGGGGGGCCCAATGAGCAGTTCTTC
d_call: NA; clone_size: once; j_call: TRBJ1-6; v_call: TRBV7-6; cdr3_aa: CASSLAESGVSPLHF; cdr3_nt: TGTGCCAGCAGCTTAGCGGAGTCGGGGGTTTCACCCCTCCACTTT